This T cell receptor (beta chain) emerged from a study of CD8 T cells in Susac syndrome. This clonotype is a singleton in its sample. Reverse transcription of roughly 0.5 to 1 ug RNA was carried out with random hexamers. The CDR3 of TCR beta was amplified by immunoSEQ multiplex PCR across 54 Vbeta and 13 Jbeta. MiXCR was run by TCRdb on the immunoSEQ multiplex PCR reads, yielding one entry per CDR3 protein. The table has 60,000 to 75,000 distinct CDR3 sequences, approximately 95% seen once. CD8+ and CD4+ blood T cells underwent TCR beta sequencing. Healthy donors served as age- and sex-matched controls. Purification of the CD8+ and CD4+ T cells relied on negative isolation, and TEMRA cells underwent FACS enrichment. V was trimmed by 1 base and J by 0 bases, leaving 7 bases between them. The CDR3 is made up of 14 amino acids. The germline gives CDR1 SGHRS, CDR2 YFSETQ.

V and J are TRBV5-1 and TRBJ1-1; no firm D call. The sequence was obtained from a human donor in good health. The sequencing sample was made of CD8+ T cells from PBMCs. The DNA for the CDR3 is TGCGCCAGCAGCTTGTTGCGCCTGAACACTGAAGCTTTCTTT. It is translated as CASSLLRLNTEAFF.